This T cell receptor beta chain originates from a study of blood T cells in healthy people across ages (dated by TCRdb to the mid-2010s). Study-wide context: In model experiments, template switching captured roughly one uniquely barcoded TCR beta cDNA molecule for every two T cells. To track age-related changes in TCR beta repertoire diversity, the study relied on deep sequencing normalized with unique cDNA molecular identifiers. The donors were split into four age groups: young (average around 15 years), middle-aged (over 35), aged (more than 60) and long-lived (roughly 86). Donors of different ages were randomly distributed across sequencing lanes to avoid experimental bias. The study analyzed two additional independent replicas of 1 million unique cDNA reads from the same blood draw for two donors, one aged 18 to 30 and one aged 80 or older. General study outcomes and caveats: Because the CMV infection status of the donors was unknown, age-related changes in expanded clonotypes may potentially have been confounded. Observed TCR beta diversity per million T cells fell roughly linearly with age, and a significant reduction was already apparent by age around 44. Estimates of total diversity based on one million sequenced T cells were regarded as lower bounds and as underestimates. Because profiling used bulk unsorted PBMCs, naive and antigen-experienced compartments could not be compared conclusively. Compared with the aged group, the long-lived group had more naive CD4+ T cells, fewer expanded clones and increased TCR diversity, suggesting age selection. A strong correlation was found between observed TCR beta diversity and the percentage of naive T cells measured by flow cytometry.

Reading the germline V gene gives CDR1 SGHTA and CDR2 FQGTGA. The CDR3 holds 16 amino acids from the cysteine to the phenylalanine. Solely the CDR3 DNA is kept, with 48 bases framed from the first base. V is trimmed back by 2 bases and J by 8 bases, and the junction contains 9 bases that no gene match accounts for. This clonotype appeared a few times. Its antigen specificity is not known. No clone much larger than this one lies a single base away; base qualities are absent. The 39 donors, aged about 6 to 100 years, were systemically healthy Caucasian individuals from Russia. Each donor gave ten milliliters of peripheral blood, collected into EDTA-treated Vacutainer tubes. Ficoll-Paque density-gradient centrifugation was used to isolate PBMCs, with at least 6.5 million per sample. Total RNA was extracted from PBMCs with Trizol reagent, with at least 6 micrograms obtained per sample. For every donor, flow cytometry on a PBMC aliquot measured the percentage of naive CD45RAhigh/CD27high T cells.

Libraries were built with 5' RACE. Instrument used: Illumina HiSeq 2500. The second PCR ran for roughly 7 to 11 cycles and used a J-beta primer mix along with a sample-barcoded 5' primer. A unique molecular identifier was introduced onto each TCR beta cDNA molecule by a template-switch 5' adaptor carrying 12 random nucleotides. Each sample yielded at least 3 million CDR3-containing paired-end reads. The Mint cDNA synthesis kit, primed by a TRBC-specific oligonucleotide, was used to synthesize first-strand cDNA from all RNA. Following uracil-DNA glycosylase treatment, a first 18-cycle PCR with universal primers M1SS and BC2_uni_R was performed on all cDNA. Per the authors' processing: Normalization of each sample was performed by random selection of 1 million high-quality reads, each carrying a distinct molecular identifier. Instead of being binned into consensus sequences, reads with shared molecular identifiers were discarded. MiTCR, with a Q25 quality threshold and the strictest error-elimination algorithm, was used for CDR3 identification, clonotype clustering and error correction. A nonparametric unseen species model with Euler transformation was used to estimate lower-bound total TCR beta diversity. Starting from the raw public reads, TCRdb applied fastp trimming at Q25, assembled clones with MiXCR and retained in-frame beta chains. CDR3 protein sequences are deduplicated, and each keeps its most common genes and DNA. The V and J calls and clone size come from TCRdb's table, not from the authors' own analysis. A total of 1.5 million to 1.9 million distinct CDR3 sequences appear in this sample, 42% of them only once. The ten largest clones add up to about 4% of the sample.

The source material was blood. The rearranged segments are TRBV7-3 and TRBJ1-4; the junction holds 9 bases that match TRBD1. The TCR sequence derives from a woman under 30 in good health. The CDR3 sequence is CASSLERDRAAEKLFF. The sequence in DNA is TGTGCCAGCAGCTTAGAAAGGGACAGGGCGGCGGAAAAACTGTTTTTT.